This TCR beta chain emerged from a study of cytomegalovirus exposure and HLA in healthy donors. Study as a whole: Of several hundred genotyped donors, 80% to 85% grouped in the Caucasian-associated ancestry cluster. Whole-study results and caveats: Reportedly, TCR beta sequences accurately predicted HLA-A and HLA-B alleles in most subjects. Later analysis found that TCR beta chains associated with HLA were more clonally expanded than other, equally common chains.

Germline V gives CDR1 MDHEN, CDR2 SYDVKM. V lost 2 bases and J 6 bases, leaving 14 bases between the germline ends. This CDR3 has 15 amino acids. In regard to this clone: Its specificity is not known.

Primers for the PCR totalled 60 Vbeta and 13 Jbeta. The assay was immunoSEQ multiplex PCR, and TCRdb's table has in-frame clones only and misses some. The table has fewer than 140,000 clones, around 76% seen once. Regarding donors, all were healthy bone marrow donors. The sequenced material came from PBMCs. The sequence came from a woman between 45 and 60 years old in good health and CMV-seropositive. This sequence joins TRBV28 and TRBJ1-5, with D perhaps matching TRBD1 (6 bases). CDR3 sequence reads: CASSLQGGGGQPQHF. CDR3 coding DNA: TGTGCCAGCAGTTTACAAGGGGGAGGGGGTCAGCCCCAGCATTTT.